This record covers a single T cell receptor (beta chain). The antigen remains undetermined. This sample was taken from a study of cytomegalovirus exposure and HLA in healthy donors. Study-wide results and limits: Later analysis identified about 18,000 TCR beta sequences associated with HLA alleles, using a false discovery rate threshold of 0.05.

The V gene's germline CDR1 is MGHRA and CDR2 YSYEKL. This CDR3 has 14 amino acids. Losses at the gene ends were 5 bases for V and 3 bases for J; bases not matched to a gene: 6. PCR used 60 Vbeta primers and 13 Jbeta primers. Clones were sequenced by immunoSEQ multiplex PCR, and TCRdb holds only the in-frame ones, with some missing. The data contain some 130,000 clones, 77% of them singletons. This sequence joins TRBV4-1 and TRBJ1-2; 7 nucleotides agree with TRBD1. The sequenced sample was PBMCs. This sequence originates from a man younger than 45 in good health and CMV-seronegative. The CDR3 here is CASSLQTGDYGYTF. The CDR3 DNA reads as TGCGCCAGCAGCTTACAAACAGGGGACTATGGCTACACCTTC.